This is a list of T cell receptor beta chains from one sample in a study of blood T cell repertoires in COVID-19. Profiled with immunoSEQ multiplex PCR; TCRdb holds only in-frame clones, not every one. The sample shows around 150,000 clones, around 80% of them seen only once. Sequencing input: PBMCs or T cells enriched from blood (not recorded which). These receptors all come from a man aged 50-59 years who had recovered from COVID-19. Each CDR3 is given with its conserved first and last residue. D genes are given only for firm matches. The size field is filled for only some rows; it gives once, few, many or a size class.

J | D | size | V | CDR3 | DNA
TRBJ1-4 | - | - | TRBV4-1 | CASSQAETAALFF | TGCGCCAGCAGCCAAGCGGAGACCGCCGCCCTGTTTTTT
TRBJ1-5 | - | - | TRBV19 | CASSIAWGLGNQPQHF | TGTGCCAGTAGTATCGCCTGGGGGCTTGGGAATCAGCCCCAGCATTTT
TRBJ1-2 | TRBD1 | - | TRBV7-2 | CASSLIHRGRADTF | TGTGCCAGCAGCTTAATCCACAGGGGGCGCGCCGACACCTTC
TRBJ2-1 | TRBD2 | - | TRBV18 | CASSPGTSGAYNEQFF | TGTGCCAGCTCACCAGGGACTAGCGGGGCCTACAATGAGCAGTTCTTC
TRBJ1-6 | - | - | TRBV18 | CASSSGMAQANSPLHF | TGTGCCAGCTCATCCGGGATGGCGCAGGCTAATTCACCCCTCCACTTT
TRBJ1-5 | TRBD1 | - | TRBV6-5 | CASSPDRALGQPQHF | TGTGCCAGCAGCCCCGACAGGGCGCTAGGTCAGCCCCAGCATTTT
TRBJ2-1 | TRBD1 | - | TRBV2 | CASIGQVWVGNEQFF | TGTGCCAGCATTGGACAGGTGTGGGTGGGGAATGAGCAGTTCTTC
TRBJ2-2 | - | once | TRBV14 | CASSRVPTRTGELFF | TGTGCCAGCAGCCGGGTACCCACGAGGACCGGGGAGCTGTTTTTT
TRBJ1-5 | - | - | TRBV3-1/TRBV3-2 | CASSQSGDQPQHF | TGTGCCAGCAGCCAATCAGGGGATCAGCCCCAGCATTTT
TRBJ2-1 | - | few | TRBV7-2 | CASSLSAYNEQFF | TGTGCCAGCAGCTTATCTGCCTACAATGAGCAGTTCTTC
TRBJ2-1 | TRBD2 | once | TRBV7-9 | CASSPILLTSGGNEQFF | TGTGCCAGCAGCCCTATTTTGTTAACTAGCGGGGGGAATGAGCAGTTCTTC
TRBJ2-6 | - | - | TRBV6-5 | CASKAFDVLTF | TGTGCCAGCAAAGCGTTCGACGTCCTGACTTTC
TRBJ1-2 | TRBD1 | - | TRBV11-1 | CASSRDRRYGYTF | TGTGCCAGCAGCAGGGACAGGCGTTATGGCTACACCTTC
TRBJ2-7 | - | - | TRBV30 | CASSSQESYEQYF | TGTGCCTCTTCATCACAGGAGTCCTACGAGCAGTACTTC
TRBJ2-1 | TRBD2 | - | TRBV4-1 | CASSQVLGLAGDRDSYNEQFF | TGCGCCAGCAGCCAAGTACTCGGACTAGCGGGGGACCGTGACTCCTACAATGAGCAGTTCTTC
TRBJ2-1 | TRBD2 | - | TRBV19 | CASSTSGTSGIAEQFF | TGTGCCAGTAGTACGAGTGGGACTAGCGGGATCGCTGAGCAGTTCTTC
TRBJ2-1 | TRBD2 | - | TRBV20-1 | CSASSGRRGNEQFF | TGCAGTGCTAGTAGCGGGAGACGGGGAAATGAGCAGTTCTTC
TRBJ1-1 | - | - | TRBV3-1/TRBV3-2 | CASSVYGGGTEAFF | TGTGCCAGCAGCGTGTATGGGGGAGGGACTGAAGCTTTCTTT
TRBJ2-2 | - | few | TRBV3-1/TRBV3-2 | CASSQRAVGAGELFF | TGTGCCAGCAGCCAAAGAGCGGTCGGAGCCGGGGAGCTGTTTTTT
TRBJ1-5 | - | - | TRBV30 | CAWSVSQGSNQPQHF | TGTGCCTGGAGTGTATCGCAGGGTAGCAATCAGCCCCAGCATTTT
TRBJ1-4 | TRBD1 | - | TRBV7-6 | CASSVTGGMGNEKLFF | TGTGCCAGCAGCGTGACAGGGGGAATGGGAAATGAAAAACTGTTTTTT
TRBJ1-3 | - | - | TRBV12-3/TRBV12-4 | CASVHSGNTIYF | TGTGCCAGCGTCCACTCTGGAAACACCATATATTTT
TRBJ2-5 | TRBD2 | - | TRBV2 | CASTMELAEETQYF | TGTGCCAGCACCATGGAGCTAGCGGAAGAGACCCAGTACTTC
TRBJ1-1 | TRBD1 | - | TRBV5-4 | CASSWRAGGTEAFF | TGTGCCAGCAGCTGGAGGGCAGGGGGAACTGAAGCTTTCTTT
TRBJ2-7 | - | - | TRBV21-1 | CASSELARSYEQYF | TGTGCCAGCAGCGAACTAGCGCGGTCCTACGAGCAGTACTTC
TRBJ1-2 | TRBD1 | - | TRBV29-1 | CSAWGQGDYGYTF | TGCAGCGCCTGGGGACAGGGAGACTATGGCTACACCTTC
TRBJ1-1 | TRBD1 | - | TRBV29-1 | CSARTGGANTEAFF | TGCAGCGCCCGAACAGGGGGCGCTAACACTGAAGCTTTCTTT